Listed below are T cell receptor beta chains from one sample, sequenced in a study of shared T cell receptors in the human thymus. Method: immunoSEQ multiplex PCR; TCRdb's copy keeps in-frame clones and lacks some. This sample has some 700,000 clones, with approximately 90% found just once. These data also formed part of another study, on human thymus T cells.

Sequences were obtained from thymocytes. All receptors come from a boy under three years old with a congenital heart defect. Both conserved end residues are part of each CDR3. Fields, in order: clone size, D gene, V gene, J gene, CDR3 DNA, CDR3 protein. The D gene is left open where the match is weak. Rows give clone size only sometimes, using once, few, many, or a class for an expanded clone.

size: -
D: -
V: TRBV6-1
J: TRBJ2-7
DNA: TGTGCCAGCAGTGAAGCCTTCACAGGGTACGAGCAGTACTTC
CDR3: CASSEAFTGYEQYF

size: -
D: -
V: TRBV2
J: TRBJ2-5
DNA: TGTGCCAGCAGTGGCAGGGTTCGAGAGACCCAGTACTTC
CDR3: CASSGRVRETQYF

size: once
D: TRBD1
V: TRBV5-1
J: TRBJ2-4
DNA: TGCGCCAGCAGCTCTGGGACAGGGGGTGGAAACATTCAGTACTTC
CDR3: CASSSGTGGGNIQYF

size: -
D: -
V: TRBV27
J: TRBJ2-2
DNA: TGTGCCAGCAGATCAAAAACAGGGGCCAGAGCACCGGGAGCAAAGAACACCGGGGAGCTGTTTTTT
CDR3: CASRSKTGARAPGAKNTGELFF

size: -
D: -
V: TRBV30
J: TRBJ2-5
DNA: TGTGCCTGGAGTGGGGGGGACCGAGAGACCCAGTACTTC
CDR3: CAWSGGDRETQYF

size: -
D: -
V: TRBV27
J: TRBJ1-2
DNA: TGTGCCAGCAGTTTAGGGCAGGGAGGAGGCTACACCTTC
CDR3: CASSLGQGGGYTF

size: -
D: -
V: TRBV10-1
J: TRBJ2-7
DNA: TGCGCCAGCAGTGACGGGAGAGGCGAGGGAGGAAGCTCCTACGAGCAGTACTTC
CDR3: CASSDGRGEGGSSYEQYF

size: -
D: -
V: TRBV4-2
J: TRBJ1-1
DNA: TGTGCCAGCAGCCAAGATCATCACAGCCCCACTGAAGCTTTCTTT
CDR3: CASSQDHHSPTEAFF

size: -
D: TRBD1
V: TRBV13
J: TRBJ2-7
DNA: TGTGCCAGCAGCCGACAGGGCCCCATCCCCTACGAGCAGTACTTC
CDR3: CASSRQGPIPYEQYF

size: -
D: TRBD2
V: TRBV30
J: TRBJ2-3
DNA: TGTGCCGGGGGAGACGGGGGAGGGAGTAGCACAGATACGCAGTATTTT
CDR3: CAGGDGGGSSTDTQYF

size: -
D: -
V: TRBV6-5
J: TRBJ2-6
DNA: TGTGCCAGCAGTCTTACTAGTGCTGGGGCCAACGTCCTGACTTTC
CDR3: CASSLTSAGANVLTF

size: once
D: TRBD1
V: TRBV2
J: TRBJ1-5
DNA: TGTGCCAGCCGCGACAGGGGCCTCAATCAGCCCCAGCATTTT
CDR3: CASRDRGLNQPQHF

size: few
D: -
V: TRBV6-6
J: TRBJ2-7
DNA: TGTGCCAGCAGTTACTCAGGGGGGGAATGGCAGTACTTC
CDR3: CASSYSGGEWQYF

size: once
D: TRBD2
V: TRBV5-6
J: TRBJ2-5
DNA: TGTGCCAGCAGCTCCTCCGGGACTAGCGAACAAGAGACCCAGTACTTC
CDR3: CASSSSGTSEQETQYF

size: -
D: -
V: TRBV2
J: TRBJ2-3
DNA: TGTGCCAGCAGCGGGACATCGGTACCTGGGACAGATACGCAGTATTTT
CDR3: CASSGTSVPGTDTQYF

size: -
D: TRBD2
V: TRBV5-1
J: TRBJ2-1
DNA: TGCGCCAGCAAGGTGGCTAGCGGGCCCTACAATGAGCAGTTCTTC
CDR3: CASKVASGPYNEQFF

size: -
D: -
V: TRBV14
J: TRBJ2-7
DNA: TGTGCCAGCAGCCAAAGTGTCGGCTCCTACGAGCAGTACTTC
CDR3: CASSQSVGSYEQYF

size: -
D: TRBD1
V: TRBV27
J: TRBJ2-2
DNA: TGTGCCAGCAGTTCCAGGACAGGGAACACCGGGGAGCTGTTTTTT
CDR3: CASSSRTGNTGELFF

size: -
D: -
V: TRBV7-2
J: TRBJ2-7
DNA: TGTGCCAGCAGACCAAATCACAGGGTGGGATCCTACGAGCAGTACTTC
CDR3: CASRPNHRVGSYEQYF

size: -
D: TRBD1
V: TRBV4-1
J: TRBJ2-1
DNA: TGCGCCAGCAGCCTAGGGGGACAGGCTAACTTCTACAATGAGCAGTTCTTC
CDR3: CASSLGGQANFYNEQFF